This T cell receptor beta chain was profiled in a study of response to subunit inactivated influenza vaccine. There are many counts of this clonotype. Its antigen is not known. TCRdb redid the calling of the RT-PCR reads with MiXCR, one entry per CDR3 protein. The data show fewer than 600,000 distinct CDR3 sequences, about 7.2% seen once. Study outcomes and limitations: It was the authors' suggestion that each seasonal influenza vaccination recruits few new T cells.

The CDR3 has 15 residues. Germline V gene data show CDR1 as WSHSY and CDR2 as SAAADI. The germline V and J ends were trimmed by 8 bases and 10 bases, with 25 bases remaining between them. The receptor comes from a man aged 45 to 70 who received an inactivated influenza vaccine. This chain joins TRBV10-2 and TRBJ2-3; D may be TRBD2 (7 bases). The material was PBMCs from blood, obtained about 23 months after vaccination. The CDR3 nucleotides are TGCGCCAGCTCCAGGGAGGGGGGTAAACTGGAGGCGCAGTATTTT. The encoded protein is CASSREGGKLEAQYF.